This is a list of T cell receptor beta chains from one sample in a study of shared clonotypes between healthy human individuals. Clones were sequenced by immunoSEQ multiplex PCR, and TCRdb holds only the in-frame ones, with some missing. The sample shows 2.5 million or so clones, approximately 94% of them seen only once. Material: naive CD4+ T cells sorted from blood. Receptor source: a man younger than 30 in good health. CDR3s include the opening cysteine and the closing phenylalanine or tryptophan. Fields, in order: D gene, clone size, V gene, J gene, CDR3 protein, CDR3 DNA. D genes are given only for firm matches. Some rows mark clone size as missing; the rest say once, few, many or name a class of expanded clone.

d_call: TRBD1; clone_size: few; v_call: TRBV2; j_call: TRBJ1-1; cdr3_aa: CASPPGQRTEAFF; cdr3_nt: TGTGCCAGCCCTCCGGGACAGCGCACTGAAGCTTTCTTT
d_call: -; clone_size: -; v_call: TRBV28; j_call: TRBJ1-1; cdr3_aa: CASRAASNWNTEAFF; cdr3_nt: TGTGCCAGCAGGGCAGCATCGAATTGGAACACTGAAGCTTTCTTT
d_call: TRBD1; clone_size: -; v_call: TRBV27; j_call: TRBJ2-3; cdr3_aa: CASSSGQISTDTQYF; cdr3_nt: TGTGCCAGCAGTTCGGGACAGATAAGCACAGATACGCAGTATTTT
d_call: TRBD1; clone_size: -; v_call: TRBV5-4; j_call: TRBJ1-1; cdr3_aa: CASTGQGGGNTEAFF; cdr3_nt: TGTGCCAGCACAGGACAGGGCGGGGGGAACACTGAAGCTTTCTTT
d_call: -; clone_size: -; v_call: TRBV7-2; j_call: TRBJ2-3; cdr3_aa: CASSSMGPGDTQYF; cdr3_nt: TGTGCCAGCAGCTCTATGGGGCCAGGAGATACGCAGTATTTT
d_call: TRBD1; clone_size: -; v_call: TRBV30; j_call: TRBJ1-1; cdr3_aa: CAWSGTGGAAFF; cdr3_nt: TGTGCCTGGAGCGGGACAGGGGGAGCGGCTTTCTTT
d_call: TRBD1; clone_size: once; v_call: TRBV7-7; j_call: TRBJ2-3; cdr3_aa: CASSARRRGRPDTQYF; cdr3_nt: TGTGCTAGCAGCGCCCGTCGAAGGGGGCGCCCAGATACGCAGTATTTT
d_call: TRBD2; clone_size: -; v_call: TRBV28; j_call: TRBJ2-2; cdr3_aa: CASSRYWTSGGPYTGELFF; cdr3_nt: TGTGCCAGCAGTCGGTACTGGACTAGCGGGGGACCTTACACCGGGGAGCTGTTTTTT
d_call: -; clone_size: -; v_call: TRBV7-2; j_call: TRBJ2-6; cdr3_aa: CASSLSTGANVLTF; cdr3_nt: TGTGCCAGCAGCTTAAGTACAGGGGCCAACGTCCTGACTTTC
d_call: -; clone_size: few; v_call: TRBV7-8; j_call: TRBJ1-1; cdr3_aa: CASSLGQNTEAFF; cdr3_nt: TGTGCCAGCAGCTTAGGGCAGAACACTGAAGCTTTCTTT
d_call: -; clone_size: -; v_call: TRBV7-9; j_call: TRBJ2-1; cdr3_aa: CASSLILSGEQFF; cdr3_nt: TGTGCCAGCAGCTTAATCCTTAGCGGTGAGCAGTTCTTC
d_call: -; clone_size: once; v_call: TRBV7-2; j_call: TRBJ2-7; cdr3_aa: CASSLELGHSYEQYF; cdr3_nt: TGTGCCAGCAGCTTAGAGCTGGGACACTCCTACGAGCAGTACTTC
d_call: -; clone_size: -; v_call: TRBV19; j_call: TRBJ2-1; cdr3_aa: CASSIPGGEYNEQFF; cdr3_nt: TGTGCCAGTAGTATTCCTGGGGGCGAGTACAATGAGCAGTTCTTC
d_call: -; clone_size: once; v_call: TRBV27; j_call: TRBJ2-1; cdr3_aa: CASGRGGFNEQFF; cdr3_nt: TGTGCCAGCGGTCGCGGCGGATTCAATGAGCAGTTCTTC
d_call: TRBD1; clone_size: -; v_call: TRBV30; j_call: TRBJ2-7; cdr3_aa: CAWSTTGTWEQYF; cdr3_nt: TGTGCCTGGAGTACGACAGGGACCTGGGAGCAGTACTTC
d_call: -; clone_size: -; v_call: TRBV7-2; j_call: TRBJ2-1; cdr3_aa: CASSQSGGKYNEQFF; cdr3_nt: TGTGCCAGCAGCCAGTCAGGGGGGAAATACAATGAGCAGTTCTTC
d_call: -; clone_size: once; v_call: TRBV7-2; j_call: TRBJ2-1; cdr3_aa: CASSLVGTQGRNEQFF; cdr3_nt: TGTGCCAGCAGCTTAGTTGGGACCCAGGGCCGGAATGAGCAGTTCTTC
d_call: -; clone_size: -; v_call: TRBV7-8; j_call: TRBJ1-5; cdr3_aa: CASSLATGNQPQHF; cdr3_nt: TGTGCCAGCAGCTTAGCCACAGGGAATCAGCCCCAGCATTTT
d_call: -; clone_size: -; v_call: TRBV2; j_call: TRBJ1-2; cdr3_aa: CASSVRSTGNYGYTF; cdr3_nt: TGTGCCAGCAGTGTGCGATCTACGGGGAACTATGGCTACACCTTC
d_call: -; clone_size: -; v_call: TRBV9; j_call: TRBJ1-1; cdr3_aa: CASSVAGAGTEAFF; cdr3_nt: TGTGCCAGCAGCGTGGCGGGGGCGGGCACTGAAGCTTTCTTT
d_call: TRBD2; clone_size: -; v_call: TRBV5-1; j_call: TRBJ2-3; cdr3_aa: CASSLSGGARDTQYF; cdr3_nt: TGCGCCAGCAGCTTAAGCGGGGGGGCCAGAGATACGCAGTATTTT
d_call: -; clone_size: -; v_call: TRBV7-2; j_call: TRBJ2-5; cdr3_aa: CASSLKEDQYF; cdr3_nt: TGTGCCAGCAGCTTAAAGGAAGACCAGTACTTC
d_call: -; clone_size: -; v_call: TRBV11-3; j_call: TRBJ2-2; cdr3_aa: CASSPEGGNTGELFF; cdr3_nt: TGTGCCAGCAGCCCAGAAGGGGGGAACACCGGGGAGCTGTTTTTT
d_call: TRBD1; clone_size: -; v_call: TRBV6-6; j_call: TRBJ1-4; cdr3_aa: CASRSQGASEKLFF; cdr3_nt: TGTGCCAGCAGGTCACAGGGGGCGAGTGAAAAACTGTTTTTT
d_call: TRBD2; clone_size: -; v_call: TRBV6-4; j_call: TRBJ2-2; cdr3_aa: CASPGGTRAKNTGELFF; cdr3_nt: TGTGCCAGCCCCGGAGGGACTAGGGCAAAGAACACCGGGGAGCTGTTTTTT
d_call: -; clone_size: -; v_call: TRBV6-1; j_call: TRBJ1-1; cdr3_aa: CASSEPGQTFEAFF; cdr3_nt: TGTGCCAGCAGTGAGCCGGGGCAGACTTTTGAAGCTTTCTTT
d_call: -; clone_size: once; v_call: TRBV7-2; j_call: TRBJ2-1; cdr3_aa: CASSPQSGGGNNEQFF; cdr3_nt: TGTGCCAGCAGCCCGCAATCGGGCGGAGGTAACAATGAGCAGTTCTTC
d_call: -; clone_size: -; v_call: TRBV6-1; j_call: TRBJ1-2; cdr3_aa: CASSEALRGPIYGYTF; cdr3_nt: TGTGCCAGCAGTGAAGCGCTGAGGGGTCCCATCTATGGCTACACCTTC
d_call: TRBD2; clone_size: -; v_call: TRBV11-2; j_call: TRBJ2-1; cdr3_aa: CASTPISGTYNEQFF; cdr3_nt: TGTGCCAGCACCCCCATTAGCGGGACCTACAATGAGCAGTTCTTC
d_call: -; clone_size: -; v_call: TRBV5-4; j_call: TRBJ2-1; cdr3_aa: CASSLMDIPINEQFF; cdr3_nt: TGTGCCAGCAGCTTGATGGACATTCCCATCAATGAGCAGTTCTTC
d_call: TRBD1; clone_size: -; v_call: TRBV5-1; j_call: TRBJ1-5; cdr3_aa: CASSLGTGSNQPQHF; cdr3_nt: TGCGCCAGCAGCCTAGGGACAGGTAGCAATCAGCCCCAGCATTTT
d_call: -; clone_size: -; v_call: TRBV21-1; j_call: TRBJ1-4; cdr3_aa: CASSTKGQAIEKLFF; cdr3_nt: TGTGCCAGCAGCACGAAGGGACAGGCTATAGAAAAACTGTTTTTT
d_call: -; clone_size: -; v_call: TRBV6-5; j_call: TRBJ2-1; cdr3_aa: CASSPSHSQYNEQFF; cdr3_nt: TGTGCCAGCAGCCCTAGTCACTCACAATACAATGAGCAGTTCTTC
d_call: -; clone_size: -; v_call: TRBV7-9; j_call: TRBJ2-5; cdr3_aa: CASSLQALQETQYF; cdr3_nt: TGTGCCAGCAGCCTACAGGCCCTCCAAGAGACCCAGTACTTC
d_call: TRBD2; clone_size: -; v_call: TRBV6-6; j_call: TRBJ2-1; cdr3_aa: CASSRGLDQKQFF; cdr3_nt: TGTGCCAGCAGTCGCGGACTAGACCAAAAGCAGTTCTTC
d_call: TRBD1; clone_size: -; v_call: TRBV5-4; j_call: TRBJ1-2; cdr3_aa: CASSAGQAYGYTF; cdr3_nt: TGTGCCAGCAGCGCGGGACAGGCGTATGGCTACACCTTC
d_call: -; clone_size: -; v_call: TRBV28; j_call: TRBJ2-2; cdr3_aa: CASSLWSLGGHRELFF; cdr3_nt: TGTGCCAGCAGTTTATGGAGTCTAGGCGGGCACCGGGAGCTGTTTTTT
d_call: -; clone_size: -; v_call: TRBV6-5; j_call: TRBJ2-7; cdr3_aa: CASSYSDRPYEQYF; cdr3_nt: TGTGCCAGCAGTTACTCGGACAGACCCTACGAGCAGTACTTC
d_call: -; clone_size: -; v_call: TRBV4-3; j_call: TRBJ2-2; cdr3_aa: CASSQDYVETRYTGELFF; cdr3_nt: TGCGCCAGCAGCCAAGATTACGTTGAAACACGGTACACCGGGGAGCTGTTTTTT
d_call: -; clone_size: -; v_call: TRBV11-2; j_call: TRBJ1-1; cdr3_aa: CASSSAGGTNSEAFF; cdr3_nt: TGTGCCAGCAGTTCAGCGGGGGGGACGAACTCTGAAGCTTTCTTT
d_call: TRBD2; clone_size: once; v_call: TRBV19; j_call: TRBJ2-7; cdr3_aa: CASSSTFSGIEQYF; cdr3_nt: TGTGCCAGTAGTTCCACCTTTAGCGGGATCGAGCAGTACTTC
d_call: -; clone_size: -; v_call: TRBV5-6; j_call: TRBJ2-7; cdr3_aa: CASSFGRDLSYEQYF; cdr3_nt: TGTGCCAGCAGCTTCGGAAGGGACTTATCCTACGAGCAGTACTTC
d_call: -; clone_size: -; v_call: TRBV9; j_call: TRBJ2-3; cdr3_aa: CASSGPGADTQYF; cdr3_nt: TGTGCCAGCAGCGGGCCAGGGGCAGATACGCAGTATTTT
d_call: -; clone_size: -; v_call: TRBV9; j_call: TRBJ2-4; cdr3_aa: CAISTPGVEAQYF; cdr3_nt: TGTGCCATCTCGACCCCGGGGGTGGAGGCTCAGTACTTC
d_call: -; clone_size: -; v_call: TRBV5-1; j_call: TRBJ1-3; cdr3_aa: CASSNPTGSYSGNTIYF; cdr3_nt: TGCGCCAGCAGTAACCCGACAGGCAGTTACTCTGGAAACACCATATATTTT
d_call: TRBD1; clone_size: -; v_call: TRBV7-2; j_call: TRBJ1-4; cdr3_aa: CASSLQGVSEKLFF; cdr3_nt: TGTGCCAGCAGCTTACAGGGGGTCAGTGAAAAACTGTTTTTT
d_call: TRBD1; clone_size: -; v_call: TRBV18; j_call: TRBJ2-7; cdr3_aa: CASSGRDRGLEQYF; cdr3_nt: TGTGCCAGCTCAGGACGGGACAGGGGGCTCGAGCAGTACTTC
d_call: -; clone_size: -; v_call: TRBV28; j_call: TRBJ2-7; cdr3_aa: CASSSGVYEQYF; cdr3_nt: TGTGCCAGCTCCTCAGGGGTGTACGAGCAGTACTTC
d_call: -; clone_size: once; v_call: TRBV7-8; j_call: TRBJ2-7; cdr3_aa: CASSSVPGSSGYEQYF; cdr3_nt: TGTGCCAGCAGCTCCGTCCCCGGGTCCAGCGGCTACGAGCAGTACTTC
d_call: -; clone_size: -; v_call: TRBV10-3; j_call: TRBJ1-1; cdr3_aa: CAIGKDGQNTEAFF; cdr3_nt: TGTGCCATCGGGAAGGACGGCCAGAACACTGAAGCTTTCTTT
d_call: -; clone_size: -; v_call: TRBV6-4; j_call: TRBJ1-6; cdr3_aa: CASSFDSRGSPLHF; cdr3_nt: TGTGCCAGCAGCTTTGACAGTAGGGGCTCACCCCTCCACTTT
d_call: -; clone_size: -; v_call: TRBV19; j_call: TRBJ2-7; cdr3_aa: CASSPEVGEQYF; cdr3_nt: TGTGCCAGTAGCCCAGAGGTGGGCGAGCAGTACTTC
d_call: -; clone_size: -; v_call: TRBV2; j_call: TRBJ2-1; cdr3_aa: CATTPLYNEQFF; cdr3_nt: TGTGCCACCACGCCCCTATACAATGAGCAGTTCTTC
d_call: TRBD2; clone_size: -; v_call: TRBV5-1; j_call: TRBJ2-1; cdr3_aa: CASSLAPTSGGYNEQFF; cdr3_nt: TGCGCCAGCAGCTTGGCCCCCACTAGCGGGGGCTACAATGAGCAGTTCTTC
d_call: -; clone_size: few; v_call: TRBV2; j_call: TRBJ2-7; cdr3_aa: CASSEARSNEQYF; cdr3_nt: TGTGCCAGCAGTGAAGCGCGAAGTAACGAGCAGTACTTC
d_call: -; clone_size: -; v_call: TRBV9; j_call: TRBJ2-1; cdr3_aa: CASSPPGPSYNEQFF; cdr3_nt: TGTGCCAGCAGCCCACCCGGGCCATCCTACAATGAGCAGTTCTTC